This T cell receptor (beta chain) came from a study of blood T cell repertoires in COVID-19 (dated by TCRdb to the early 2020s). For the study in its entirety: The collaborator samples originated in the United States, Italy and Spain and spanned the acute and convalescent phases of COVID-19. The prospective study material was composed of cDNA or gDNA derived from T cells, B-cell-depleted T cells, or PBMCs. The dataset comprised deeply sampled blood TCRbeta repertoires from subjects exposed to, actively infected with, or recovered from COVID-19. The repertoires were released in a freely available public database meant as a resource for research on the immune response to SARS-CoV-2. Samples were obtained from the ongoing ImmuneRACE study (first 160 participants) and from about 1,300 subjects provided by 6 global collaborators. A de-identified subject ID, COVID-19 status, age in years and sex were almost always included in the sample metadata. Where available, HLA class I and class II types were obtained from metadata supplied by the sample provider rather than from assay-based typing.

TCRbeta CDR3 regions were amplified from genomic DNA using the immunoSEQ Assay, a bias-controlled multiplex PCR. Turning to the authors' computational methods: The number of nucleated cells in each sample was estimated by amplification of reference gene primers within the assay. To quantify the absolute abundance of each unique TCRbeta CDR3 rearrangement, sequence reads were collapsed and filtered. For each sample, productive Simpson clonality was calculated as the square root of Simpson's diversity index over productive rearrangements. This immuneACCESS table, as held by TCRdb, lists in-frame sequences with V and J called but not all clones. Of the missing ones, under half trace to an unresolved V gene in checked studies; the others have no known cause. The V and J calls and clone size were taken over from that table, and D and trimming were inferred from the DNA. This sample comprises about 52,000 clones, roughly 83% of them detected only once. About 22% of the sample belongs to the ten largest clones.

Comment on this clone: The specificity of this receptor is unknown. Per-base qualities were not stored, and no clone one base away is much larger.

Collaborating institutions collected whole blood in K2EDTA tubes following their own protocols. For TCRbeta analysis, collaborators shipped samples in one of three forms: frozen whole blood, isolated PBMCs, or DNA extracted from either of those sample types. Trimmed from V: 2 bases; trimmed from J: 2 bases; junction bases lacking a gene match: 6. CDR1 MDHEN and CDR2 SYDVKM are derived from the germline V gene. The CDR3 measures 15 amino acids from cysteine to phenylalanine. CDR3 DNA only is kept here, 45 bases in frame from base 1. Paper-wide results and their limitations: How much clinical and demographic metadata was included differed by source and by participant, and the metadata was provided uncurated.

This TCR was recovered from an elderly woman with acute or convalescent COVID-19. Sample: peripheral blood. The chain uses TRBV28 and TRBJ2-7, with 7 junctional bases fitting TRBD2. The CDR3 in this case is CASSLGSSGAYEQYF. The DNA sequence is TGTGCCAGCAGTTTAGGGTCTAGCGGCGCCTACGAGCAGTACTTC.